This entry lists 26 T cell receptor beta chains sequenced from one sample in a study of cytomegalovirus exposure and HLA in healthy donors. Primers for the PCR totalled 60 Vbeta and 13 Jbeta. Only in-frame clones appear in the TCRdb table, and some are missing; sequencing was by immunoSEQ multiplex PCR. This sample carries around 180,000 clones, 84% of them seen once, and the ten largest clones take approximately 1.2%. The sample consisted of PBMCs. The receptors stem from a girl between 2 and 10 years old in good health and CMV-seropositive.

The chain links TRBV5-1 to TRBJ2-7; perhaps TRBD2 as D (7 bases). V was pared by 0 bases and J by 0 bases, with 16 bases between. The length of the CDR3 is 17 residues. Germline CDR1 and CDR2: SGHRS and YFSETQ. The CDR3 protein is CASSLGRGPADSYEQYF. The CDR3 nucleotides are TGCGCCAGCAGCTTGGGGCGGGGGCCTGCCGACTCCTACGAGCAGTACTTC.

V gene TRBV5-1 combines with J gene TRBJ1-6; D is possibly TRBD1 (5 bases). Germline CDR1 is SGHRS and CDR2 is YFSETQ. The CDR3 contains 17 residues. V was trimmed by 0 bases and J by 9 bases, leaving 19 bases between them. The CDR3 sequence is CASSLAPVIDQGSPLHF. The CDR3 DNA sequence: TGCGCCAGCAGCTTGGCCCCGGTGATAGACCAGGGTTCACCCCTCCACTTT.

The V call is TRBV27, the J call TRBJ1-6; 8 nucleotides line up with TRBD1. The CDR3 is 20 residues long. Germline CDR1 MNHEY, CDR2 SMNVEV (reference sequence). After removal of 0 bases from V and 4 bases from J, the junction contained 14 bases not matched to a gene. CDR3 amino acids: CASSLSVRGRSSRYNSPLHF. CDR3 in DNA: TGTGCCAGCAGTTTATCGGTCAGGGGGCGTTCTTCCCGTTATAATTCACCCCTCCACTTT.

This clone occurred once. This rearrangement joins TRBV6-1 to TRBJ2-7; TRBD2 might be the D (5 bases). The CDR3 has 13 residues. Germline lookup yields CDR1 MNHNS and CDR2 SASEGT. The ends were cut back, 4 bases at V and 6 bases at J, with 13 bases in the middle. The CDR3 spells CASSVYEGGEQYV. CDR3 DNA: TGTGCCAGCAGTGTCTACGAGGGTGGCGAGCAGTACGTC.

The chain is built from TRBV30 and TRBJ1-1; maybe TRBD1 (5 bases). This CDR3 region has 14 residues. Trimming removed 0 bases from V and 0 bases from J, with 8 bases in between. Germline assignment: CDR1 GTSNPN and CDR2 SVGIG (reference sequence). The CDR3 coding sequence is TGTGCCTGGAGTGTACAGGTGATGAACACTGAAGCTTTCTTT. Translating it yields CAWSVQVMNTEAFF.

J is TRBJ2-6 and V is TRBV19, with D perhaps matching TRBD1 (5 bases). The ends were cut back, 1 base at V and 2 bases at J, with 9 bases in the middle. Germline V gene sequence: CDR1 LNHDA, CDR2 SQIVND (reference sequence). The CDR3 is 16 amino acids. The CDR3 DNA follows: TGTGCCAGTAGTATAGGAGGACAAGCTGGGGCCAACGTCCTGACTTTC. Amino acids: CASSIGGQAGANVLTF.

V usage is TRBV30 and J usage is TRBJ2-5; 7 positions match TRBD1. This CDR3 comprises 14 residues. Germline CDR1 and CDR2: GTSNPN and SVGIG (reference sequence). J lost 0 bases, V lost 4 bases, and 5 bases had no gene match. The CDR3 coding sequence is TGTGCCTGGATGTCCGGGACAGACCAAGAGACCCAGTACTTC. This translates into CAWMSGTDQETQYF.

The chain recombines TRBV25-1 with TRBJ1-2; 8 bases line up with TRBD1. The CDR3 loop spans 13 amino acids. CDR1 is MGHDK, CDR2 SYGVNS, per germline. Trimming took 3 bases from V and 4 from J; bases not matched to a gene: 1. Written as DNA, the CDR3 is TGTGCCAGCAGTGAGACAGGGGTCTATGGCTACACCTTC. Amino acids: CASSETGVYGYTF.

The rearrangement uses TRBV25-1 and TRBJ2-7, with 8 bases that match TRBD1. The ends lost 6 bases at V and 3 bases at J; junction bases unmatched: 10. The CDR3 contains 15 residues. CDR1 is MGHDK and CDR2 is SYGVNS in the germline V gene. The CDR3 sequence is CASSGETGDYYEQYF. CDR3 bases: TGTGCCAGCAGCGGGGAGACAGGGGATTACTACGAGCAGTACTTC.

This sequence joins TRBV7-9 and TRBJ1-1, with D hard to call. The CDR3 covers 12 residues. With 5 bases removed from V and 7 bases from J, the gap between germline ends came to 11 bases. In germline, CDR1 is SEHNR, CDR2 FQNEAQ (reference sequence). CDR3 amino acids: CASSPAGNEAFF. DNA for the CDR3: TGTGCCAGCAGCCCTGCGGGAAATGAAGCTTTCTTT.

This clone has just a few counts. This rearrangement joins TRBV7-9 to TRBJ2-7; the match to TRBD1 covers 7 bases. This CDR3 is built from 17 residues. V lost 5 bases to trimming and J lost 1 base; unmatched junction nucleotides: 14. Per germline, CDR1 SEHNR and CDR2 FQNEAQ (reference sequence). Here the CDR3 DNA reads TGTGCCAGCAGCCCGACCTGGACAGGAGGATTATCCTACGAGCAGTACTTC. It yields the protein CASSPTWTGGLSYEQYF.

In DNA form, the CDR3 reads TGTGCCAGCAGCTTGGTCACGGGAACTGAAGCTTTCTTT. Its protein product is CASSLVTGTEAFF. The rearrangement links TRBV5-6 to TRBJ1-1; no clear D gene. V dropped 0 bases and J dropped 5 bases, with 8 bases sitting between them. Germline CDR1 is SGHDT and CDR2 is YYEEEE. The CDR3 is made up of 13 amino acids.

The V and J genes are TRBV15 and TRBJ2-1, with 8 bases matching TRBD2. V dropped 0 bases and J dropped 8; count of bases not matched to a gene: 12. The CDR3 spans 17 residues. Germline-derived CDR1 and CDR2 are LNHNV and YYDKDF (reference sequence). Here the CDR3 DNA reads TGTGCCACCAGCAGAGATCGGGGGCGGGGGGTAGGGGATGAGCAGTTCTTC. It yields the protein CATSRDRGRGVGDEQFF.

The chain joins TRBV5-5 to TRBJ1-2, with D possibly TRBD1 on 5 matching bases. The V end was cut by 3 bases, the J end by 5 bases, with 20 bases between. This CDR3 contains 16 residues. Per germline, CDR1 SGHKS and CDR2 YYEKEE (reference sequence). CDR3 nucleotide sequence: TGTGCCAGCAGCTCCACGGACACCCTGCCGCGTTATGGCTACACCTTC. It codes for CASSSTDTLPRYGYTF.

V and J are TRBV5-1 and TRBJ2-7; 7 nucleotides line up with TRBD2. CDR1 and CDR2 (germline): SGHRS, YFSETQ. V was clipped by 4 bases and J by 1 base; unmatched bases: 8. The CDR3 extends over 15 amino acids. The chain's CDR3 is CASSLLTGGSYEQYF. The CDR3 coding sequence is TGCGCCAGCAGCCTCCTAACGGGAGGTTCCTACGAGCAGTACTTC.

This clone was observed once. The rearrangement joins TRBV6-6 to TRBJ2-1; 10 nucleotides line up with TRBD2. The V and J ends lost 5 bases and 1 base, in that order; junction bases with no gene match: 2. The CDR3 loop spans 15 amino acids. Looked up from germline, CDR1 is MNHNY and CDR2 is SVGAGI (reference sequence). The DNA for the CDR3 is TGTGCCAGCAGTGCTAGCGGGAGTTCCTACAATGAGCAGTTCTTC. Amino acid sequence: CASSASGSSYNEQFF.

The genes are TRBV2 and TRBJ2-3, with D maybe TRBD2 (5 bases). This CDR3 spans 17 amino acids. The V end lost 6 bases, the J end lost 2 bases, and 21 bases lay between the germline ends. Germline CDR1 is SNHLY and CDR2 is FYNNEI. The DNA of the CDR3 is TGTGCCAGCAGCAACAACTTGGACTCCATACCCACAGATACGCAGTATTTT. Translation: CASSNNLDSIPTDTQYF.

The chain combines TRBV5-1 with TRBJ2-7; the match to TRBD1 covers 8 bases. J gave up 2 bases and V 4 bases, and 5 bases lay outside the gene matches. The CDR3 is 14 amino acids. Germline V CDR1 and CDR2: SGHRS, YFSETQ. The CDR3 sequence is CASSLGQATYEQYF. CDR3 nucleotides: TGCGCCAGCAGCCTGGGACAGGCAACCTACGAGCAGTACTTC.

This clone was counted only a few times. The chain couples TRBV6-5 to TRBJ1-1; tentatively, D is TRBD1 (5 bases). The V end was cut by 6 bases, the J end by 12 bases, with 14 bases between. CDR1 is MNHEY and CDR2 is SVGAGI in the germline V gene. CDR3 size: 11 residues. CDR3 sequence reads: CASSQGDLTFF. Written as DNA, the CDR3 is TGTGCCAGCAGCCAAGGGGATCTGACTTTCTTT.

This clone was counted between two and nine times. This sequence joins TRBV6-5 and TRBJ2-7; 9 bases match TRBD1. This CDR3 contains 14 residues. Trimming removed 6 bases from V and 4 bases from J; junction bases left unmatched: 7. Germline CDR1 is MNHEY and CDR2 is SVGAGI. CDR3 sequence (DNA): TGTGCCAGCAGCACACCGGGACAGGGTTACGAGCAGTACTTC. Protein product: CASSTPGQGYEQYF.

The rearrangement links TRBV25-1 to TRBJ2-4, with TRBD1 identical over 7 bases. The J segment lost 1 base and the V segment lost 5 bases, leaving 8 bases of the junction unmatched. This CDR3 is built from 16 residues. Germline values: CDR1 MGHDK, CDR2 SYGVNS. The CDR3 loop is CASSSDRDEAKNIQYF. Here the CDR3 DNA reads TGTGCCAGCAGTTCTGACAGGGACGAGGCCAAAAACATTCAGTACTTC.

The rearrangement uses TRBV7-2 and TRBJ1-3; unclear D gene. V was trimmed by 0 bases and J by 0 bases, leaving 9 bases between them. Germline CDR1 SGHTA, CDR2 FQGNSA. This CDR3 comprises 16 residues. The CDR3 region is CASSLAPLSSGNTIYF. CDR3 nucleotide sequence: TGTGCCAGCAGCTTAGCCCCCCTAAGCTCTGGAAACACCATATATTTT.

The chain links TRBV2 to TRBJ1-5; 9 positions match TRBD1. CDR1 SNHLY and CDR2 FYNNEI come from the germline V gene. CDR3 size: 17 residues. The V and J ends lost 6 bases and 5 bases, in that order; junction bases with no gene match: 14. The DNA for the CDR3 is TGTGCCAGCAGCCCTATCCGGGACAGGGATGTGTATCAGCCCCAGCATTTT. Residues: CASSPIRDRDVYQPQHF. Drawing the rest from reference TRBV2 and TRBJ1-5, the complete variable domain is EPEVTQTPSHQVTQMGQEVILRCVPISNHLYFYWYRQILGQKVEFLVSFYNNEISEKSEIFDDQFSVERPDGSNFTLKIRSTKLEDSAMYFCASSPIRDRDVYQPQHFGDGTRLSIL.

The V gene is TRBV19, the J gene TRBJ1-1, with D possibly TRBD1 on 6 matching bases. The V end lost 0 bases, the J end lost 4 bases, and 12 bases lay between the germline ends. This CDR3 has 15 residues. Germline V gives CDR1 LNHDA, CDR2 SQIVND (reference sequence). Here the CDR3 reads CASSIDQGFFTEAFF. The CDR3 region has the DNA TGTGCCAGTAGTATAGATCAGGGGTTCTTCACTGAAGCTTTCTTT.

The V call is TRBV19, the J call TRBJ2-7, with D maybe TRBD1 (6 bases). V lost 5 bases, J lost 6 bases, and 20 bases lay in between. The CDR3 totals 15 residues. Germline-derived CDR1 and CDR2 are LNHDA and SQIVND (reference sequence). CDR3 amino acids: CASSPLLQGIGEQYF. Here the CDR3 DNA reads TGTGCCAGTAGTCCCCTCCTACAGGGTATAGGCGAGCAGTACTTC.

CDR3 in DNA: TGTGCCAGCAGCCAGAGGACAGCGAACACCGGGGAGCTGTTTTTT. Amino acids: CASSQRTANTGELFF. This chain connects TRBV11-3 to TRBJ2-2; a possible D gene is TRBD1 (6 bases). Trimming shortened V by 5 bases and J by 0 bases, and 10 bases separated the two germline ends. The CDR3 runs 15 residues. The germline V gene has CDR1 SGHNT and CDR2 YENEEA.